The rows below give T cell receptor beta chains drawn from one sample of a study of identical twins' blood T cells. From the 5' RACE reads, TCRdb called clonotypes with MiXCR, one entry per CDR3 protein. The data show around 380,000 distinct CDR3 sequences, more than 25% seen once. The source material was PBMCs. These receptors all come from a woman between 18 and 50 years old in good health. Each CDR3 is given with its conserved first and last residue. The order of the fields is D gene, V gene, J gene, clone size, CDR3 DNA, CDR3 protein. The D gene is left open where the match is weak. Only part of the rows carry a size: once, few, many, or a class if the clone is expanded.

TRBD1,TRBV9,TRBJ1-2,-,TGTGCCAGCAGCGTGATACAGGGACAGGGCTACACCTTC,CASSVIQGQGYTF
TRBD1,TRBV3-1,TRBJ2-1,few,TGTGCCAGCAGCGATGGGACAGCGCTTTTAAAGCAGTTCTTC,CASSDGTALLKQFF
-,TRBV9,TRBJ1-1,-,TGTGCCAGCAGCCCAAGACGGGGGGCAGGAAACACTGAAGCTTTCTTT,CASSPRRGAGNTEAFF
-,TRBV29-1,TRBJ1-1,few,TGCAGCGTCTCTAGGACGGGGACTGAAGCTTTCTTT,CSVSRTGTEAFF
-,TRBV10-3,TRBJ2-6,-,TGTGCCATCAGTGCCTACGGTAGCTCTGGGGCCAACGTCCTGACTTTC,CAISAYGSSGANVLTF
-,TRBV6-5,TRBJ2-2,many,TGTGCCAGCAGTTACTCGACCGGCACCGGGGAGCTGTTTTTT,CASSYSTGTGELFF
-,TRBV4-1,TRBJ1-4,-,TGCGCCAGCAGCTATGGGACACCAAGACTGACCACTAATGAAAAACTGTTTTTT,CASSYGTPRLTTNEKLFF
-,TRBV19,TRBJ2-2,-,TGTGCCAGTAGTAATATCGAGGGGAACGTGGTTGTCACCGGGGAGCTGTTTTTT,CASSNIEGNVVVTGELFF
-,TRBV19,TRBJ1-4,-,TGTGCCAGTAGTTGGACAACTAATGAAAAACTGTTTTTT,CASSWTTNEKLFF
-,TRBV29-1,TRBJ2-3,many,TGCAGCGTTGGACGGCGGGGCCGGATAGATACGCAGTATTTT,CSVGRRGRIDTQYF
-,TRBV9,TRBJ1-3,-,TGTGCCAGCAGCGTAGGGGGAGGGGCAGCCTCTGGAAACACCATATATTTT,CASSVGGGAASGNTIYF
TRBD1,TRBV12-3/TRBV12-4,TRBJ1-5,few,TGTGCCAGCAGCCAGACAGGGCGACAGCCCCAGCATTTT,CASSQTGRQPQHF
-,TRBV10-3,TRBJ1-5,-,TGTGCCATCAGCGGCAGGGATCAGCCCCAGCATTTT,CAISGRDQPQHF
-,TRBV30,TRBJ1-4,-,TGTGCCTGGAGCCGACAGGTCGAACTGTTTTTT,CAWSRQVELFF
TRBD2,TRBV9,TRBJ2-4,few,TGTGCCAGCAGCCCCTCCCCTAGCGGGAGGTTCGACATTCAGTACTTC,CASSPSPSGRFDIQYF
TRBD1,TRBV3-1,TRBJ1-3,-,TGTGCCAGCAGCCGGACAGGTGGAAACACCATATATTTT,CASSRTGGNTIYF
-,TRBV10-3,TRBJ2-1,many,TGTGCCATCAGCCGGACGCTGGACGTCGGGGATGAGCAGTTCTTC,CAISRTLDVGDEQFF
-,TRBV11-2,TRBJ2-2,few,TGTGCCAGCAGCTTAAGGGATCCCCCAACCGGGGAGCTGTTTTTT,CASSLRDPPTGELFF
-,TRBV2,TRBJ2-3,few,TGTGCCAGCAGGAGCCCAGGCCCCCACACAGATACGCAGTATTTT,CASRSPGPHTDTQYF
-,TRBV29-1,TRBJ1-2,few,TGCAGCGTTGATTTGTTTCGGGGTGGCTACACCTTC,CSVDLFRGGYTF
-,TRBV5-1,TRBJ2-3,-,TGCGCCAGCGGAAGCACAGATACGCAGTATTTT,CASGSTDTQYF
TRBD1,TRBV6-4,TRBJ1-2,few,TGTGCCAGCAGTGAGGGACAGAGGAGCTATGGCTACACCTTC,CASSEGQRSYGYTF
-,TRBV7-2,TRBJ1-3,-,TGTGCCAGCAGCTTAGTCCCCGGGTTAGACACCATATATTTT,CASSLVPGLDTIYF
-,TRBV2,TRBJ2-4,-,TGTGCCCGCAAAGGGAGAAGGGCCAAAAACATTCAGTACTTC,CARKGRRAKNIQYF
TRBD2,TRBV19,TRBJ2-7,many,TGTGCCAGTAGTACCCCGGAGGCGGGAGCGGTGAGCGAGCAGTACTTC,CASSTPEAGAVSEQYF
-,TRBV20-1,TRBJ1-1,once,TGCAGTGCCGTCTCCTTCGTCAACGCTGAAGCTTTCTTT,CSAVSFVNAEAFF
-,TRBV9,TRBJ1-1,-,TGTGCCAGCAGCGCCTGGGGGGAGACTGAAGCTTTCTTT,CASSAWGETEAFF
-,TRBV6-2/TRBV6-3,TRBJ2-3,many,TGTGCCAGCAGCCGGGGGGATACGCAGTATTTT,CASSRGDTQYF
-,TRBV7-9,TRBJ1-2,-,TGTGCCAGCAGAACCGGGACCCATAGTCAGGAGGGCTACACCTTC,CASRTGTHSQEGYTF